The next 16 T cell receptor beta chains were all read from a single sample in a study of cytomegalovirus exposure and HLA in healthy donors. Primers for the PCR totalled 60 Vbeta and 13 Jbeta. Assay: immunoSEQ multiplex PCR; the TCRdb copy retains only in-frame clones and omits some. The table includes about 83,000 clones, approximately 75% detected once. Sequenced material: PBMCs. The receptors stem from a man aged 55 to 69 in good health and CMV-seronegative.

The table lists this clone with a count of one. The chain joins TRBV6-1 to TRBJ1-5; no clear D. CDR1 is MNHNS and CDR2 is SASEGT in the germline V gene. V was pared by 1 base and J by 4 bases, with 8 bases between. The CDR3 length is 14 residues. CDR3 DNA: TGTGCCAGCAGTGAAGGAACACAAAATCAGCCCCAGCATTTT. It specifies CASSEGTQNQPQHF.

The rearrangement links TRBV5-1 to TRBJ2-1; the match to TRBD2 covers 11 bases. The CDR3 contains 14 residues. The V and J ends lost 4 bases and 8 bases, in that order; junction bases with no gene match: 5. Germline CDR1 reads SGHRS; CDR2 reads YFSETQ. The CDR3 DNA follows: TGCGCCAGCAGCCCCACTAGCGGGAGCTATGAGCAGTTCTTC. Amino acids: CASSPTSGSYEQFF.

CDR3 amino acids: CACTWTADTQYF. CDR3 DNA sequence: TGTGCCTGTACGTGGACTGCAGATACGCAGTATTTT. This chain uses TRBV30 with TRBJ2-3, with D perhaps matching TRBD2 (5 bases). CDR1 GTSNPN and CDR2 SVGIG come from the germline V gene (reference sequence). This CDR3 region has 12 residues. Trimming cost V 6 bases and J 4 bases, with 11 bases left between them.

In nucleotides, the CDR3 is TGTGCCAGCAGCGCAGCCAGGAGGGGCTCCTACAATGAGCAGTTCTTC. Translating gives CASSAARRGSYNEQFF. This rearrangement joins TRBV11-2 to TRBJ2-1; D possibly corresponds to TRBD2 (6 bases). The length of the CDR3 is 16 residues. With 5 bases removed from V and 0 bases from J, the gap between germline ends came to 14 bases. Germline V CDR1 and CDR2: SGHAT, FQNNGV. The entire variable domain, with the rest obtained from reference TRBV11-2 and TRBJ2-1, is as follows: EAGVAQSPRYKIIEKRQSVAFWCNPISGHATLYWYQQILGQGPKLLIQFQNNGVVDDSQLPKDRFSAERLKGVDSTLKIQPAKLEDSAVYLCASSAARRGSYNEQFFGPGTRLTVL.

The chain has TRBV27 and TRBJ1-2; 10 positions match TRBD1. The CDR3 has 17 amino acids. J gave up 5 bases and V 3 bases, and 12 bases lay outside the gene matches. CDR1 is MNHEY and CDR2 is SMNVEV in the germline V gene (reference sequence). Written as DNA, the CDR3 is TGTGCCAGCAGTTTGCGGACAGGGGGTGTTGGTTGGTATGGCTACACCTTC. This codes for CASSLRTGGVGWYGYTF.

The chain recombines TRBV4-1 with TRBJ2-1; 14 bases are shared with TRBD2. Unmatched junction bases numbered 3, after V lost 4 bases and J lost 13 bases. CDR3 length: 13 residues. Germline V gene lookup returns CDR1 MGHRA and CDR2 YSYEKL. CDR3 coding DNA: TGCGCCAGCAGCCTTGGACTAGCGGGGGGACAGTTCTTC. Amino acids: CASSLGLAGGQFF.

Only a few counts were recorded for this clone. The chain recombines TRBV5-6 with TRBJ1-1; D call uncertain. The CDR3 runs to 14 residues. Germline-derived CDR1 and CDR2 are SGHDT and YYEEEE. Trimming left V 4 bases short and J 11 bases short, with 21 bases between. CDR3 coding DNA: TGTGCCAGCAGCCTAATAACGGTAAATCTCACCGCTTTCTTT. Protein: CASSLITVNLTAFF.

This clone has just a few counts. The J gene is TRBJ1-5, the V gene TRBV6-6, with a tentative D call TRBD1 (6 bases). Germline assignment: CDR1 MNHNY and CDR2 SVGAGI (reference sequence). The CDR3 loop spans 13 amino acids. V lost 5 bases to trimming and J lost 5 bases, with 10 bases between them. CDR3 amino acids: CASSRTVDQPQHF. The DNA of the CDR3 is TGTGCCAGCAGTAGGACAGTAGATCAGCCCCAGCATTTT.

Here the CDR3 reads CASSLTPEDEQFF. The CDR3 coding sequence is TGCGCCAGCAGCTTGACACCGGAGGATGAGCAGTTCTTC. The V and J genes are TRBV5-1 and TRBJ2-1; D possibly corresponds to TRBD2 (5 bases). The V gene's germline CDR1 is SGHRS and CDR2 YFSETQ. V dropped 1 base and J dropped 8 bases, with 10 bases sitting between them. The CDR3 sequence is 13 residues long.

The chain couples TRBV6-6 to TRBJ2-3, with 11 bases fitting TRBD2. Germline CDR1 MNHNY, CDR2 SVGAGI (reference sequence). The CDR3 consists of 15 residues. The trim removed 10 bases at V and 2 bases at J, leaving 8 bases unmatched. CDR3 in amino acids: CATGRLAGYTDTQYF. In DNA form, the CDR3 reads TGTGCCACCGGAAGACTAGCGGGGTACACAGATACGCAGTATTTT.

The chain is built from TRBV6-1 and TRBJ2-3; D gene ambiguous. The CDR3 sequence is 16 residues long. Germline V gives CDR1 MNHNS, CDR2 SASEGT. V was cut by 3 bases and J by 2 bases, with 15 bases left in between. The chain's CDR3 is CASSDLVRRITDTQYF. DNA for the CDR3: TGTGCCAGCAGTGACCTCGTTCGGCGGATCACAGATACGCAGTATTTT.

Points on this clone: The junction departs from germline at one end; a sequencing error may be responsible. The rearrangement uses TRBV7-9 and TRBJ2-6; D is ambiguous. CDR1 and CDR2 from the germline V gene are SEHNR and FQNEAQ (reference sequence). The CDR3 sequence is 18 residues long. The CDR3 loop is CSSSATPTTVAGANVLTF. CDR3 coding DNA: TGTTCCAGCAGCGCAACCCCGACAACCGTGGCTGGGGCCAACGTCCTGACTTTC.

In DNA form, the CDR3 reads TGTGCCAGCAGCCCAGGGGAGGGGACAATCGTATACGAGCAGTACTTC. This encodes CASSPGEGTIVYEQYF. The V call is TRBV7-9, the J call TRBJ2-7; maybe TRBD2 (7 bases). Germline lookup yields CDR1 SEHNR and CDR2 FQNEAQ (reference sequence). V was shortened by 5 bases and J by 4 bases, with 21 bases between the two germline ends. CDR3 length: 16 amino acids. Full variable domain (outside the CDR3, taken from reference TRBV7-9 and TRBJ2-7): DTGVSQNPRHKITKRGQNVTFRCDPISEHNRLYWYRQTLGQGPEFLTYFQNEAQLEKSRLLSDRFSAERPKGSFSTLEIQRTEQGDSAMYLCASSPGEGTIVYEQYFGPGTRLTVT.

The chain carries TRBV19 and TRBJ2-7; perhaps TRBD1 as D (5 bases). This CDR3 spans 15 amino acids. Trimming took 0 bases from V and 0 from J, leaving 9 bases between them. The germline CDR1 and CDR2 sequences are LNHDA and SQIVND (reference sequence). In DNA, the CDR3 is TGTGCCAGTAGTATAGATCCAGGACACTCCTACGAGCAGTACTTC. This translates into CASSIDPGHSYEQYF.

This chain uses TRBV14 with TRBJ1-2; tentative D call: TRBD1 (5 bases). This CDR3 has 13 residues. The V end lost 4 bases, the J end lost 3 bases, and 9 bases lay between the germline ends. Germline V CDR1 and CDR2: SGHDN, FVKESK. The CDR3 DNA follows: TGTGCCAGCAGCCCCCAGGGTTACTATGGCTACACCTTC. The encoded protein is CASSPQGYYGYTF.

V gene TRBV5-5 combines with J gene TRBJ1-1; TRBD1 might be the D (5 bases). Trimming pared 1 base from V and 1 base from J, leaving 5 bases between. The CDR3 totals 13 residues. Germline V gene data show CDR1 as SGHKS and CDR2 as YYEKEE (reference sequence). Here the CDR3 DNA reads TGTGCCAGCAGCTTGCAGGGGAACACTGAAGCTTTCTTT. This sequence encodes CASSLQGNTEAFF.